Following are 30 T cell receptor beta chains from one sample sequenced in a study of T cells expressing NK-cell markers. TCRdb derives one entry per CDR3 protein from the 5' RACE reads, leaving out DNA. This table lists 300,000 to 500,000 distinct CDR3 sequences. The sample consisted of blood T cells: a sorted CD56 or NKG2C T cell subset, CD4+ or CD8+ T cells, or bulk PBMC T cells (not recorded which). The receptor source for this set is a woman aged 45-60 years in good health.

The V call is TRBV27, the J call TRBJ1-1. From germline, CDR1 is MNHEY and CDR2 SMNVEV (reference sequence). CDR3 length: 12 residues. The CDR3 sequence: CASSFKGTEAFF.

This chain connects TRBV12-3 or TRBV12-4 to TRBJ2-7; TCRdb reports TRBD2, a call that lacks DNA to check it against. The CDR3 spans 15 residues. This CDR3 reads CASSLISGPGVEQYF.

The V call is TRBV20-1, the J call TRBJ2-3; TCRdb's D call, TRBD2, is unchecked because there is no DNA. CDR1 DFQATT and CDR2 SNEGSKA come from the germline V gene (reference sequence). The CDR3 covers 14 residues. CDR3 in amino acids: CSAVIAGFGDTQYF.

The chain joins TRBV12-3 or TRBV12-4 to TRBJ2-2; TCRdb's D call of TRBD2 is untestable without DNA. This CDR3 is 13 amino acids long. Here the CDR3 reads CASRPAGNGELFF.

The V gene is TRBV12-3 or TRBV12-4, the J gene TRBJ2-3. This CDR3 comprises 17 residues. This CDR3 is CASSPRRSGANTDTQYF.

The chain recombines TRBV6-1 with TRBJ1-5. Germline assignment: CDR1 MNHNS and CDR2 SASEGT. The CDR3 spans 12 residues. CDR3 amino acids: CASSPRVRAQHF.

This sequence joins TRBV3-1 and TRBJ2-7; TCRdb outputs TRBD2, but without DNA this stays unchecked. Germline V gene lookup returns CDR1 LGHDT and CDR2 YNNKEL (reference sequence). This CDR3 is 16 amino acids long. The CDR3: CASSSLGTSGGYEQYF.

J is TRBJ2-2 and V is TRBV21-1; without DNA, the TCRdb call of TRBD1 cannot be checked. TRBV21-1 is described as a pseudogene. This CDR3 has 16 residues. The chain's CDR3 is CASSKTGGCNTGELFF.

The chain employs TRBV7-6 and TRBJ2-1; TCRdb selects TRBD2, and the lack of DNA leaves this call unchecked. This CDR3 is 15 amino acids long. The germline V gene encodes CDR1 SGHVS and CDR2 FNYEAQ. The CDR3 sequence: CASSLGGLLVNEQFF.

The chain links TRBV20-1 to TRBJ2-7; TCRdb's D call of TRBD2 is untestable without DNA. This CDR3 spans 12 amino acids. The germline CDR1 and CDR2 sequences are DFQATT and SNEGSKA (reference sequence). The chain's CDR3 is CSGSGNDYEQYF.

The chain employs TRBV2 and TRBJ2-1; TCRdb's assignment of TRBD2 cannot be checked, as there is no DNA. The CDR3 contains 14 residues. CDR1 and CDR2 from the germline V gene are SNHLY and FYNNEI. The chain's CDR3 is CASRAGLTYNEQFF. Filled out from reference TRBV2 and TRBJ2-1, the complete variable domain reads EPEVTQTPSHQVTQMGQEVILRCVPISNHLYFYWYRQILGQKVEFLVSFYNNEISEKSEIFDDQFSVERPDGSNFTLKIRSTKLEDSAMYFCASRAGLTYNEQFFGPGTRLTVL.

This chain uses TRBV5-1 with TRBJ2-3. The CDR3 is made up of 15 amino acids. The germline CDR1 and CDR2 sequences are SGHRS and YFSETQ. The CDR3: CASSLTQGYTDTQYF.

The V and J genes are TRBV7-2 and TRBJ2-1; lacking DNA, the TRBD2 call made by TCRdb goes unchecked. Germline lookup yields CDR1 SGHTA and CDR2 FQGNSA. CDR3 length equals 15 residues. The CDR3 loop is CASSLISGRIHEQFF.

The V gene is TRBV7-9, the J gene TRBJ2-7; TCRdb indicates TRBD2, and absent DNA this call remains unverified. The CDR3 sequence is 14 residues long. Per germline, CDR1 SEHNR and CDR2 FQNEAQ (reference sequence). This chain's CDR3 is CASRSTRGGLEQYF.

CDR3 sequence: CASSIRGSGTPSSGANVLTF. V gene TRBV11-3 combines with J gene TRBJ2-6; the TCRdb D gene call, TRBD1, has no DNA to confirm it. This CDR3 comprises 20 residues. Germline values: CDR1 SGHNT, CDR2 YENEEA.

The V call is TRBV5-1, the J call TRBJ2-3; TCRdb returns TRBD2, unconfirmable since there is no DNA. This CDR3 has 16 amino acids. Germline-derived CDR1 and CDR2 are SGHRS and YFSETQ. The CDR3 reads CASLGDPRSYTDTQYF.

J is TRBJ2-7 and V is TRBV5-6; TCRdb's D call of TRBD1 is untestable without DNA. This CDR3 has 13 residues. CDR1 is SGHDT and CDR2 is YYEEEE in the germline V gene. CDR3 loop: CASSSRQGYEQYF.

This chain links TRBV18 with TRBJ2-7; TCRdb outputs TRBD1, but without DNA this stays unchecked. CDR1 is KGHSH, CDR2 LQKENI, per germline. The CDR3 sequence is 16 residues long. The CDR3 region is CASSPKAGQLTYEQYF.

Here the CDR3 reads CASSYGGGLARTGELFF. The chain is built from TRBV6-6 and TRBJ2-2; absent DNA, TCRdb's TRBD2 call cannot be checked. CDR3 size: 17 residues. Germline V gene sequence: CDR1 MNHNY, CDR2 SVGAGI (reference sequence).

The chain joins TRBV19 to TRBJ2-1; checking the TCRdb D call of TRBD2 is not possible without DNA. Germline values: CDR1 LNHDA, CDR2 SQIVND (reference sequence). CDR3 size: 14 residues. The chain's CDR3 is CASSIAGGEDEQFF.

This chain joins TRBV11-2 and TRBJ2-3. The CDR3 has 12 residues. Germline CDR1 reads SGHAT; CDR2 reads FQNNGV. The chain's CDR3 is CASSLGNRPQYF.

The chain links TRBV5-1 to TRBJ2-1; no DNA is available, so the TRBD2 call from TCRdb remains unchecked. This CDR3 is built from 15 residues. Germline CDR1 and CDR2: SGHRS and YFSETQ. The CDR3 spells CASSPLGGAQHEQFF.

V is TRBV5-1 and J is TRBJ2-1; there is no DNA to check the TCRdb D call of TRBD2. Per germline, CDR1 SGHRS and CDR2 YFSETQ. The CDR3 has 13 amino acids. The CDR3 loop is CASKLSFRLEQFF.

This chain connects TRBV5-1 to TRBJ2-7; TCRdb indicates TRBD2, and absent DNA this call remains unverified. The CDR3 extends over 15 amino acids. The germline gives CDR1 SGHRS, CDR2 YFSETQ. The chain's CDR3 is CASSLDGGGSSEQYF.

The J gene is TRBJ1-5, the V gene TRBV24-1; with no DNA, the TCRdb D assignment of TRBD1 cannot be verified. This CDR3 is built from 16 residues. Germline V CDR1 and CDR2: KGHDR, SFDVKD. The CDR3 protein is CATSDGTGVERQPQHF.

The rearrangement links TRBV20-1 to TRBJ2-1; TCRdb outputs TRBD1, but without DNA this stays unchecked. The CDR3 length is 13 residues. Germline V gene sequence: CDR1 DFQATT, CDR2 SNEGSKA (reference sequence). The CDR3 loop reads CSARQGAGNEQFF.

This chain uses TRBV6-2 or TRBV6-3 with TRBJ2-2; the D call from TCRdb, TRBD2, cannot be confirmed without DNA. The V gene's germline CDR1 is MNHEY and CDR2 SVGEGT. CDR3 length equals 16 residues. CDR3 sequence reads: CASSSLEGADTGELFF.

The chain is built from TRBV20-1 and TRBJ2-7; TCRdb selects TRBD1, and the lack of DNA leaves this call unchecked. Germline CDR1 and CDR2: DFQATT and SNEGSKA (reference sequence). This CDR3 comprises 16 residues. The CDR3 here is CSARDPFRTGRDEQYF.

This chain uses TRBV7-3 with TRBJ2-5; with no DNA, the TCRdb D assignment of TRBD1 cannot be verified. From germline, CDR1 is SGHTA and CDR2 FQGTGA. The CDR3 length is 15 residues. The CDR3 sequence: CASSLNAGQQETQYF.

CDR3 sequence reads: CAISEIGIEQYF. V gene TRBV10-3 combines with J gene TRBJ2-7. The CDR3 has 12 amino acids. Germline values: CDR1 ENHRY, CDR2 SYGVKD.